One and the same sample provided the 24 T cell receptor beta chains below, sequenced in a study of regulatory T cells in long-lasting Graves disease (dated by TCRdb to about 2021). The library was obtained by multiplex PCR. TCRdb shows the sequencer as Illumina HiSeq 4000. TCR beta libraries were built with iRepertoire HTBI primers and Arm-PCR amplification of CDR3 regions. TCRdb trimmed the raw reads at Q25, called clones with MiXCR and kept productive beta chains. Rows with one shared CDR3 protein collapse into an entry with the most common genes and DNA. The sample contains around 400,000 distinct CDR3 sequences, approximately 16% of them found a single time. Jointly, the top ten make up about 8.2% of the sample. This specimen's time point label, per the study, means: newly diagnosed GD, antithyroid drugs for less than 3 months. For both TCR sequencing and RNA sequencing, RNA was extracted from PBMCs in TRIzol.

These data were also reused for a study on T cells in Graves' hyperthyroidism and ophthalmopathy.

Specimen: peripheral blood mononuclear cells (PBMCs), collected at new diagnosis, from a patient treated with antithyroid drugs. Every receptor here comes from a woman aged 40-49 years with Graves disease. Donor details come from another sample of the same person, matched by shared clones.

This clonotype was found many times. J is TRBJ2-2 and V is TRBV27; TRBD1 might be the D (6 bases). The CDR3 loop spans 16 amino acids. From germline, CDR1 is MNHEY and CDR2 SMNVEV (reference sequence). The germline V and J ends were trimmed by 6 bases and 0 bases, with 14 bases remaining between them. The CDR3 loop reads CASSLFGTTNTGELFF. The CDR3 nucleotides are TGTGCCAGCAGCCTATTCGGGACAACGAACACCGGGGAGCTGTTTTTT.

This clonotype has only a few counts. One end of the junction varies from germline; a read error may be responsible. This chain connects TRBV4-1 to TRBJ2-1; 10 positions match TRBD2. Germline assignment: CDR1 MGHRA and CDR2 YSYEKL. The CDR3 contains 15 residues. In DNA, the CDR3 is TGCGCCAGCAGCCAAGCTAGCGGGAGTTACATTGAGCAGTTCTTC. This sequence encodes CASSQASGSYIEQFF.

This clonotype was recorded many times. V usage is TRBV7-3 and J usage is TRBJ2-1; no firm D call. The V end was cut by 4 bases, the J end by 0 bases, with 10 bases between. Germline CDR1 and CDR2: SGHTA and FQGTGA. This CDR3 spans 15 amino acids. The CDR3 protein is CASSSAPSSYNEQFF. The CDR3 nucleotides are TGTGCCAGCAGCTCTGCACCTAGCTCCTACAATGAGCAGTTCTTC.

This clonotype showed up many times. The chain has TRBV12-3 or TRBV12-4 and TRBJ2-7, with 10 bases fitting TRBD1. The CDR3 is made up of 15 amino acids. The V and J ends lost 3 bases and 4 bases, in that order; junction bases with no gene match: 6. CDR3 bases: TGTGCCAGCAGTTTGGCGGGACAGGGGCAGTACGAGCAGTACTTC. It encodes CASSLAGQGQYEQYF.

The CDR3 protein is CASSAGLIRTGTDTQYF. CDR3 sequence (DNA): TGTGCCAGCAGTGCGGGTCTTATCAGGACAGGCACAGATACGCAGTATTTT. This chain connects TRBV25-1 to TRBJ2-3; TRBD1 is a possible D gene (6 bases). The CDR3 is 17 amino acids. Germline loops: CDR1 MGHDK, CDR2 SYGVNS. V was trimmed by 4 bases and J by 1 base, leaving 18 bases between them.

This clonotype was observed at least ten times. V and J are TRBV12-3 or TRBV12-4 and TRBJ1-4, with D perhaps TRBD1 (5 bases). The CDR3 length is 14 residues. Trimming shortened V by 6 bases and J by 6 bases, and 14 bases separated the two germline ends. CDR3: CASRRDGGYEKLFF. Here the CDR3 DNA reads TGTGCCAGCAGGAGGGACGGCGGGTATGAAAAACTGTTTTTT.

There are many counts of this clonotype. The rearrangement joins TRBV11-3 to TRBJ2-7; 10 nucleotides align to TRBD2. V trimming: 5 bases; J trimming: 5 bases; junction bases outside the gene matches: 18. The CDR3 runs 18 residues. Looked up from germline, CDR1 is SGHNT and CDR2 is YENEEA. CDR3 coding DNA: TGTGCCAGCAGCGCTCCCCCATGGGCTAGCGGGAGTTCCGACGAGCAGTACTTC. Amino acid sequence: CASSAPPWASGSSDEQYF.

The chain employs TRBV24-1 and TRBJ2-7; TRBD2 matches 9 bases. Germline loops: CDR1 KGHDR, CDR2 SFDVKD. The junction had 8 bases not matched to a gene; V was cut back by 3 bases and J by 6 bases. The CDR3 spans 15 residues. In nucleotides, the CDR3 is TGTGCCACCAGTGATATGGCTAGCGGGATGGGCGAGCAGTACTTC. Translation gives CATSDMASGMGEQYF.

The CDR3 DNA reads as TGCGCCAGCAGCTTAGAGGCTTCGAACACCGGGGAGCTGTTTTTT. It codes for CASSLEASNTGELFF. The chain employs TRBV5-1 and TRBJ2-2; D unclear. CDR3 length equals 15 residues. The V and J ends lost 2 bases and 0 bases respectively, with 8 bases between them. Germline V gene data show CDR1 as SGHRS and CDR2 as YFSETQ.

This clonotype occurred once. One base separates it from a far larger clone, so it is likely a read error. The chain carries TRBV7-8 and TRBJ2-1, with D perhaps matching TRBD1 or TRBD2 (5 bases each). V lost 1 base, J lost 0 bases, and 28 bases lay in between. CDR3 length: 22 residues. Germline CDR1 SGHVS, CDR2 FQNEAQ. The CDR3 nucleotides read TGTGCCAGCAGCTTAGTAGGGGTAGGCCCCGGGGTACGGAGACACTCCTACAATGAGCAGTTCTTC. Translated: CASSLVGVGPGVRRHSYNEQFF.

In this sample, this clonotype turned up many times. The rearrangement uses TRBV11-2 and TRBJ1-3; D not certain. The CDR3 consists of 13 residues. CDR1 and CDR2 from the germline V gene are SGHAT and FQNNGV. Trimming took 2 bases from V and 8 from J, leaving 10 bases between them. In DNA, the CDR3 is TGTGCCAGCAGCTTATCCGGGATGGACACCATATATTTT. Translation gives CASSLSGMDTIYF.

This clonotype showed up many times. V gene TRBV29-1 combines with J gene TRBJ2-1; 9 bases line up with TRBD2. This CDR3 region has 15 residues. The junction had 7 bases not matched to a gene; V was cut back by 5 bases and J by 2 bases. Germline CDR1 reads SQVTM; CDR2 reads ANQGSEA. This CDR3 reads CSVSRGLATYNEQFF. The CDR3 DNA follows: TGCAGCGTTAGCAGGGGACTAGCCACCTACAATGAGCAGTTCTTC.

This clonotype was counted many times. J is TRBJ2-6 and V is TRBV7-3; D unclear. This CDR3 is built from 18 residues. Trimming left V 6 bases short and J 1 base short, with 19 bases between. The germline V gene encodes CDR1 SGHTA and CDR2 FQGTGA. DNA of the CDR3: TGTGCCAGCAGTCACTCGGGCCGCGACTCTTCTGGGGCCAACGTCCTGACTTTC. Protein: CASSHSGRDSSGANVLTF.

This clonotype was seen ten or more times. The chain joins TRBV9 to TRBJ2-7, with a possible D match to TRBD2 (5 bases). The CDR3 has 15 amino acids. Between the trimmed V and J ends, which lost 4 bases and 3 bases, there was a span of 17 bases. Germline V gene sequence: CDR1 SGDLS, CDR2 YYNGEE. Here the CDR3 reads CASSPEGYTGYEQYF. CDR3 coding DNA: TGTGCCAGCAGCCCAGAGGGCTATACCGGCTACGAGCAGTACTTC.

For this clonotype: Only one base separates this from a far larger clonotype, so it likely reflects a read error. The rearrangement uses TRBV25-1 and TRBJ2-5, with D perhaps given as TRBD1 or TRBD2 (6 bases each). This CDR3 is 15 amino acids long. Germline V gives CDR1 MGHDK, CDR2 SYGVNS. V was shortened by 6 bases and J by 11 bases, with 25 bases between the two germline ends. As DNA, the CDR3 is TGTGCCAGCAGCTTAGGGGGGCAGGTAGGATATGAGCAGTACTTC. Amino acid sequence: CASSLGGQVGYEQYF.

This chain joins TRBV29-1 and TRBJ2-5, with D uncertain. Germline V gene lookup returns CDR1 SQVTM and CDR2 ANQGSEA. Trimming pared 6 bases from V and 1 base from J, leaving 3 bases between. The CDR3 is 10 residues long. The CDR3 here is CSVVQETQYF. The CDR3 DNA reads as TGCAGCGTCGTCCAAGAGACCCAGTACTTC.

This clonotype was counted ten times or more. The chain couples TRBV20-1 to TRBJ1-2; perhaps TRBD1 as D (6 bases). CDR1 and CDR2 (germline): DFQATT, SNEGSKA (reference sequence). V lost 5 bases and J lost 4, with 14 bases in between. CDR3 length: 13 amino acids. The CDR3 here is CSASRTDIYGYTF. As DNA, the CDR3 is TGCAGTGCTTCCCGGACAGACATCTATGGCTACACCTTC.

Ten or more counts support this clonotype. V gene TRBV10-3 combines with J gene TRBJ2-1; 7 positions agree with TRBD1. Germline V gives CDR1 ENHRY, CDR2 SYGVKD. The CDR3 covers 16 residues. Trimming removed 2 bases from V and 0 bases from J; junction bases left unmatched: 4. The CDR3 protein is CAISEHRGSSYNEQFF. The CDR3 DNA is TGTGCCATCAGTGAGCACAGGGGAAGCTCCTACAATGAGCAGTTCTTC.

This clonotype showed up many times. The CDR3 is CASSRLAGAGNEQFF. CDR3 nucleotides: TGTGCCAGCAGCCGACTAGCGGGAGCAGGAAATGAGCAGTTCTTC. The J gene is TRBJ2-1, the V gene TRBV7-2, with 12 positions matching TRBD2. The CDR3 consists of 15 residues. Trimming took 5 bases from V and 7 from J; bases not matched to a gene: 6. Germline lookup yields CDR1 SGHTA and CDR2 FQGNSA.

The chain joins TRBV2 to TRBJ2-7; the match to TRBD1 covers 7 bases. In germline, CDR1 is SNHLY, CDR2 FYNNEI. The CDR3 extends over 14 amino acids. J gave up 0 bases and V 10 bases, and 9 bases lay outside the gene matches. CDR3 in DNA: TGTGCCACCGAAGACAGGGCGCACTCCTACGAGCAGTACTTC. Protein: CATEDRAHSYEQYF.

This sequence joins TRBV6-2 or TRBV6-3 and TRBJ2-7, with 9 nucleotides matching TRBD2. This CDR3 contains 15 residues. Germline V CDR1 and CDR2: MNHEY, SVGEGT. V lost 2 bases, J lost 2 bases, and 4 bases stayed unmatched. The CDR3 coding sequence is TGTGCCAGCAGTTACGAGGCTAGCGGGGCCTACGAGCAGTACTTC. It specifies CASSYEASGAYEQYF.

This clonotype has only a few counts. V usage is TRBV6-1 and J usage is TRBJ2-5; the D gene could be TRBD1 or TRBD2 (5 bases each). Trimming took 0 bases from V and 4 from J, leaving 12 bases between them. This CDR3 is 15 amino acids long. In germline, CDR1 is MNHNS, CDR2 SASEGT. The CDR3 region is CASSEALRDLETQYF. The CDR3 nucleotides read TGTGCCAGCAGTGAAGCGTTAAGGGACCTAGAGACCCAGTACTTC.

This clonotype was picked up many times. The genes are TRBV19 and TRBJ2-5, with D maybe TRBD2 (5 bases). This CDR3 contains 13 residues. V lost 5 bases, J lost 5 bases, and 12 bases lay in between. The germline V gene has CDR1 LNHDA and CDR2 SQIVND (reference sequence). CDR3 loop: CASSQLGLETQYF. The CDR3 nucleotides read TGTGCCAGTAGTCAACTAGGACTGGAGACCCAGTACTTC.

There are a few counts of this clonotype. V usage is TRBV27 and J usage is TRBJ1-1; D uncertain. Between the trimmed V and J ends, which lost 8 bases and 0 bases, there was a span of 13 bases. This CDR3 has 14 amino acids. Germline V lookup: CDR1 MNHEY, CDR2 SMNVEV (reference sequence). The CDR3 DNA reads TGTGCCAGCTCCACCCGCGTAATGAACACTGAAGCTTTCTTT. This translates into CASSTRVMNTEAFF.